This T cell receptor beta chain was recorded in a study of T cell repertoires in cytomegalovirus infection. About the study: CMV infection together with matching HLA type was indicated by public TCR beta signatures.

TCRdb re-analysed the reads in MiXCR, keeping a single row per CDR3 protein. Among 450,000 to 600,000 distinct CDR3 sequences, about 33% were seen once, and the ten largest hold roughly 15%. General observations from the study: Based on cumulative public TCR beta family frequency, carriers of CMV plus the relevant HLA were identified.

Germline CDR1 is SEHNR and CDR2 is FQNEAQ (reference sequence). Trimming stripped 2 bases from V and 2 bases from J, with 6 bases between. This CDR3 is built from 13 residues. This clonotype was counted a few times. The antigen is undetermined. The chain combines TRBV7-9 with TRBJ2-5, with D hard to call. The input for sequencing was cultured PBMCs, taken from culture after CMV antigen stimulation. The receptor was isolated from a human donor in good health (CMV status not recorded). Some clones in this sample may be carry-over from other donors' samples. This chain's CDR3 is CASSLYRQETQYF. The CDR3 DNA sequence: TGTGCCAGCAGCTTATACAGACAAGAGACCCAGTACTTC.